Sequencing of this T cell receptor beta chain was carried out in a study of blood T cell repertoires in COVID-19 (dated by TCRdb to the early 2020s). With regard to the full study: Samples from collaborators originated in the United States, Italy and Spain and spanned both the acute and convalescent phases of COVID-19. The repertoires were released in a freely available public database intended as a resource for research on the immune response to SARS-CoV-2. The sample metadata nearly always contained a de-identified subject ID, COVID-19 status, age in years and sex. Deeply sampled blood TCRbeta repertoires from subjects exposed to, actively infected with, or recovered from COVID-19 were included in the dataset. The material from the prospective study consisted of cDNA or gDNA derived from T cells, B-cell-depleted T cells, or PBMCs. The samples were drawn from the first 160 participants of the ongoing ImmuneRACE study and from about 1,200 subjects provided by 6 global collaborators. HLA class I and class II types, where available, came from metadata supplied by the sample provider rather than from assay-based typing. What the research found in general, with its limitations: Clinical and demographic metadata were provided uncurated, with the amount varying by source and participant.

To note about this clone: Its cognate antigen has yet to be identified. No quality values exist for individual bases; no much larger clone is one base distant.

TCRbeta CDR3 regions were amplified from genomic DNA using the immunoSEQ Assay, a bias-controlled multiplex PCR. Per the authors' processing: Within the assay, amplification of reference gene primers was used to estimate how many nucleated cells each sample contained. To quantify the absolute abundance of each unique TCRbeta CDR3 rearrangement, sequence reads were collapsed and filtered. For each sample, productive Simpson clonality was calculated as the square root of Simpson's diversity index over productive rearrangements. What TCRdb holds here is the immuneACCESS table cut down to in-frame rearrangements. Part of the clones is not present; checked against another copy, under half of the missing clones reflect an unresolved V gene, and the others are unexplained. V and J calls and clone size are given by that table; D and trimming were obtained from the DNA. Present in this sample are under 150,000 clones, approximately 88% of which were seen just once. In total, the top ten clones hold 5.5% of the sample.

Participants in the prospective study were aged about 18 to 95 years, lived in 20 to 25 United States geographic areas, and enrolled through a virtual design. In the prospective study, participants were assigned to cohorts based on the clinical history participants reported in a screening survey and a study questionnaire. In the prospective study, mobile phlebotomists collected whole blood, serum and a nasopharyngeal or oropharyngeal swab from each participant. Prospective study participants could optionally give additional blood draws and questionnaires over an approximately two-month period. Before DNA extraction, prospective study blood samples were shipped either frozen or at room temperature. The TCR sequence derives from a man aged 35 to 55 with acute COVID-19. Sample: PBMCs or T cells enriched from blood (not recorded which).

The CDR3 region: CASSYGGTSRIKAFF. The nucleotide sequence is TGTGCCAGCAGTTACGGGGGGACGTCCCGGATTAAAGCTTTCTTT. The rearranged segments are TRBV6-5 and TRBJ1-1; possibly the D gene is TRBD1, per 5 matching bases. The CDR3 runs 15 amino acids, cysteine and phenylalanine included. Left in the record is the CDR3 DNA by itself, 45 bases read in frame from the first base. The germline ends are 19 bases apart after V is trimmed by 2 bases and J by 9 bases. From a lookup of the germline V gene, CDR1 and CDR2 are MNHEY and SVGAGI.